The clone carrying this T cell receptor (beta chain) was counted between two and nine times. This sample's time point: pre-sensitization, week 0. Treatment specified: therapeutic diphenylcyclopropenone sensitization with weekly scalp DPC. TCRdb itself ran the RACE reads through MiXCR, one entry per CDR3 protein. The repertoire holds about 380,000 distinct CDR3 sequences, with around 5.5% as singletons. These data are taken from a study of human T cells and chemical hapten exposure. Study at large: Patch tests applied 0.01% DPC to the upper back, read at 6 days. Per-sample TCR yield variability stemmed mainly from small pooled library volume differences.

The CDR3 totals 18 residues. V dropped 6 bases and J dropped 1 base, with 24 bases sitting between them. Looked up from germline, CDR1 is SNHLY and CDR2 is FYNNEI. This receptor was taken from a woman in her 50s with alopecia areata. Some clones in this sample may be carry-over from other donors' samples. V gene TRBV2 combines with J gene TRBJ1-1; D may be TRBD1 (5 bases). The material was whole blood, obtained in connection with sensitization to the hapten diphenylcyclopropenone (DPC). The DNA for the CDR3 is TGTGCCAGCAGCCAAAGACGTTTCCAAACAGGTGGGAACACTGAAGCTTTCTTT. As protein: CASSQRRFQTGGNTEAFF.